This T cell receptor (beta chain) derives from a study of T cells after yellow fever vaccination. The germline V gene encodes CDR1 SGHKS and CDR2 YYEKEE (reference sequence). V was cut by 0 bases and J by 9 bases, with 10 bases left in between. The CDR3 is 13 residues long. For TCR, cDNA came from 5'RACE template switching, which added a universal primer site and UMIs. TCRdb independently ran MiXCR on the 5' RACE reads; one entry per CDR3 protein. The sample consists of 15,000 or so distinct CDR3 sequences, less than 7.5% of them appearing once. This clonotype has ten or more counts. The study's findings and limits: Clonotypes that responded to the vaccine were almost all undetectable in sorted memory subsets on day 0.

The source is a man between 18 and 35 years old who received the YFV17D yellow fever vaccine. The material was PBMCs, either bulk or a sorted T-cell subset (CD4+, CD8+, memory, or dextramer-sorted; not recorded which), obtained on the day of the yellow fever booster vaccination. The chain employs TRBV5-5 and TRBJ2-4, with D perhaps TRBD2 (6 bases). CDR3 DNA sequence: TGTGCCAGCAGCTTGGGGGGGGTGGCCATTCAGTACTTC. Translation: CASSLGGVAIQYF.